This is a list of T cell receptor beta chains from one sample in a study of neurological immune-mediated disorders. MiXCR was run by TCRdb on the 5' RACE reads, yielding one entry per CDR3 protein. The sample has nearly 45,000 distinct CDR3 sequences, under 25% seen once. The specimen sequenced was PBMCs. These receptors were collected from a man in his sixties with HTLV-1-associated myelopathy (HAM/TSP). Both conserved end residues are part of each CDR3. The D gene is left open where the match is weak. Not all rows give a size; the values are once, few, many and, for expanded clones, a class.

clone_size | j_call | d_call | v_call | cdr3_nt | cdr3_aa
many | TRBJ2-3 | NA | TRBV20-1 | TGCAGTGGGGGGGGCGGCACAGATACGCAGTATTTT | CSGGGGTDTQYF
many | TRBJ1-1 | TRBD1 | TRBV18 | TGTGCCAGCTCACCACCGCGGACAGGGCCATTGGGTGAAGCTTTCTTT | CASSPPRTGPLGEAFF
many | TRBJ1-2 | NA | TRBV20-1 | TGCAGTGCGTACACACGGCGGGGCTATGGCTACACCTTC | CSAYTRRGYGYTF
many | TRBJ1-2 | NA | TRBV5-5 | TGTGCCAGCAGCTGGGGGGTCACGCGGATGGATGGCTACACCTTC | CASSWGVTRMDGYTF
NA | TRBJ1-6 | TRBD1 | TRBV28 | TGTGCCAGCAGTTCGGGACAGAAGAATTCACCCCTCCACTTT | CASSSGQKNSPLHF
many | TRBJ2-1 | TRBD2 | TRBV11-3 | TGTGCCAGCAGCTCCGGCGGGGGTGCGGGGAATGAGCAGTTCTTC | CASSSGGGAGNEQFF
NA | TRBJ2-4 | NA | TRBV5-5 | TGTGCCAGCAGCTTGGAAGGGGACCGGGCCAAAAACATTCAGTACTTC | CASSLEGDRAKNIQYF
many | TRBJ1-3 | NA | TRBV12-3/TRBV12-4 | TGTGCCAGCAGTTTGGCGTTCTCTGGAAACACCATATATTTT | CASSLAFSGNTIYF
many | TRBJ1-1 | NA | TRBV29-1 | TGCAGCGTTGCGAACCAGGGTCACACTGAAGCTTTCTTT | CSVANQGHTEAFF
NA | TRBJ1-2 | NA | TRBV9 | TGTGCCAGCAGCGTAGGGATAGGGACATGGGATGATGGCTACACCTTC | CASSVGIGTWDDGYTF
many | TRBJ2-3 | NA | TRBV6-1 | TGTGCCAGCAGTGATAAAACGGGAGCGAGCACAGATACGCAGTATTTT | CASSDKTGASTDTQYF
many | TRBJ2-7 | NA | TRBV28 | TGTGGCAGCAGTATCTCCGCCTACGAGCAGTACTTC | CGSSISAYEQYF
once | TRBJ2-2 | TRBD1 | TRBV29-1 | TGCAGCGTTGAATCAGGGGGCTCGCGGGGCGGGGAGCTGTTTTTT | CSVESGGSRGGELFF
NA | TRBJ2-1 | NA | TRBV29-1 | TGCAGCGTTGTTGCCAATGAGCAGTTCTTC | CSVVANEQFF
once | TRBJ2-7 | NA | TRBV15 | TGTGCCACCAGCAGAGATCTCTCCTACGAGCAGTACTTC | CATSRDLSYEQYF
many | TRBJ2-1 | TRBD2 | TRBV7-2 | TGTGCCAGCAGCTCTACTAGCGGCCAATACAATGAGCAGTTCTTC | CASSSTSGQYNEQFF
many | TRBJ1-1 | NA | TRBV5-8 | TGTGCCAGCAGCTTGGCCCGAGGTGGGGGGCCCCTTCCGAACACTGAAGCTTTCTTT | CASSLARGGGPLPNTEAFF
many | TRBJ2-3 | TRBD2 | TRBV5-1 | TGCGCCAGCAGCTTGACTAGCGGGTGGGATACGCAGTATTTT | CASSLTSGWDTQYF
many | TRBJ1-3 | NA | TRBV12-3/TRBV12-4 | TGTGCCAGCAGTCGGGGAAACACCATATATTTT | CASSRGNTIYF